The 30 T cell receptor beta chains below all came from one sample that was sequenced in a study of blood T cell repertoires in COVID-19. Profiled with immunoSEQ multiplex PCR; TCRdb holds only in-frame clones, not every one. The table has approximately 75,000 clones, 74% seen once. The sequenced sample was peripheral blood. Every receptor here comes from a human donor with acute or convalescent COVID-19. The donor label of this sample is uncertain.

The chain is built from TRBV18 and TRBJ1-2; TRBD1 matches at 7 bases. The CDR3 contains 17 residues. The J segment lost 0 bases and the V segment lost 0 bases, leaving 7 bases of the junction unmatched. Germline V gene data show CDR1 as KGHSH and CDR2 as LQKENI. Here the CDR3 reads CASSPPTGMLANYGYTF. The DNA for the CDR3 is TGTGCCAGCTCACCACCGACAGGGATGTTAGCTAACTATGGCTACACCTTC.

The chain employs TRBV27 and TRBJ1-2; 8 nucleotides agree with TRBD1. Germline V gene data show CDR1 as MNHEY and CDR2 as SMNVEV (reference sequence). The CDR3 is 16 residues long. Trimming took 5 bases from V and 2 from J; bases not matched to a gene: 10. As DNA, the CDR3 is TGTGCCAGCAGTGCACTGACAGGGGCTACAAACTATGGCTACACCTTC. Translated, it gives CASSALTGATNYGYTF.

In its sample, this clone was seen once. V and J are TRBV28 and TRBJ1-5; weak D call: TRBD1 (5 bases). V lost 6 bases to trimming and J lost 4 bases, with 16 bases between them. The V gene's germline CDR1 is MDHEN and CDR2 SYDVKM. The CDR3 has 15 residues. The CDR3, as DNA: TGTGCCAGCAGAGGGCGGGACGGAAGGAATCAGCCCCAGCATTTT. Translated: CASRGRDGRNQPQHF.

The chain is built from TRBV12-3 or TRBV12-4 and TRBJ2-5, with a possible D match to TRBD2 (6 bases). There are 12 residues in the CDR3. Trimming left V 6 bases short and J 4 bases short, with 9 bases between. CDR3 sequence: CASSRGGETQYF. The CDR3 DNA sequence: TGTGCCAGCAGCCGGGGAGGAGAGACCCAGTACTTC.

The J gene is TRBJ2-1, the V gene TRBV19; 10 nucleotides match TRBD2. The CDR3 runs 18 residues. Trimming took 3 bases from V and 1 from J; bases not matched to a gene: 9. The germline V gene has CDR1 LNHDA and CDR2 SQIVND (reference sequence). The CDR3 DNA reads TGTGCCAGTAGTATTTATCGACTAGCGGGCCAATCCTACAATGAGCAGTTCTTC. Translation gives CASSIYRLAGQSYNEQFF.

V gene TRBV10-3 combines with J gene TRBJ2-5; a weak D match, TRBD2 (6 bases). The CDR3 has 14 residues. The V end was cut by 0 bases, the J end by 3 bases, with 8 bases between. The germline gives CDR1 ENHRY, CDR2 SYGVKD. In DNA form, the CDR3 reads TGTGCCATCAGTGAGTCAGGGAGGAAAGAGACCCAGTACTTC. Encoded protein: CAISESGRKETQYF.

The chain employs TRBV12-5 and TRBJ2-2, with D tentatively TRBD1 (6 bases). Trimming cost V 7 bases and J 6 bases, with 12 bases left between them. CDR3 length: 13 residues. CDR1 is LGHNT, CDR2 FRNRAP, per germline. The DNA for the CDR3 is TGTGCTAGTGCCAGCCCAGGGGCCGGGGAGCTGTTTTTT. It is translated as CASASPGAGELFF.

This clone was counted between two and nine times. CDR3 sequence: CASSLNRVAGETQYF. CDR3 nucleotide sequence: TGTGCCAGCAGCCTCAATAGGGTAGCGGGAGAGACCCAGTACTTC. The gene calls are TRBV7-2 and TRBJ2-5; the match to TRBD2 covers 7 bases. CDR1 is SGHTA, CDR2 FQGNSA, per germline. There are 15 residues in the CDR3. Trimming removed 5 bases from V and 4 bases from J; junction bases left unmatched: 10.

The chain recombines TRBV10-3 with TRBJ1-1; D gene uncertain. Germline CDR1 reads ENHRY; CDR2 reads SYGVKD. The CDR3 loop spans 13 amino acids. V was shortened by 5 bases and J by 1 base, with 8 bases between the two germline ends. CDR3 DNA: TGTGCCATCAGTCCAGGAGGGAACACTGAAGCTTTCTTT. Its translation: CAISPGGNTEAFF.

The chain uses TRBV9 and TRBJ2-6; a weak D match, TRBD1 (5 bases). V was pared by 0 bases and J by 1 base, with 5 bases between. This CDR3 contains 15 residues. Germline CDR1 reads SGDLS; CDR2 reads YYNGEE. CDR3 sequence (DNA): TGTGCCAGCAGCGTAGAGGGGTCTGGGGCCAACGTCCTGACTTTC. Its protein is CASSVEGSGANVLTF.

V and J are TRBV28 and TRBJ2-1; a possible D gene is TRBD1 (6 bases). V lost 5 bases, J lost 10 bases, and 21 bases lay in between. Germline V gene lookup returns CDR1 MDHEN and CDR2 SYDVKM. This CDR3 has 15 residues. In nucleotides, the CDR3 is TGTGCCAGCAGTCCACCCAGCTTCAGGGGCGGGGAGCAGTTCTTC. Amino acids: CASSPPSFRGGEQFF.

J is TRBJ1-6 and V is TRBV2; D perhaps matches TRBD1 (5 bases). Germline lookup yields CDR1 SNHLY and CDR2 FYNNEI. The CDR3 loop spans 19 amino acids. V gave up 10 bases and J gave up 2 bases, with 27 bases separating them. This CDR3 is CATLDGGRGVRPYNSPLHF. CDR3 coding DNA: TGTGCCACTCTGGATGGGGGACGCGGGGTCAGGCCCTATAATTCACCCCTCCACTTT.

The V and J genes are TRBV10-3 and TRBJ2-3, with 11 bases lining up with TRBD1. The CDR3 has 14 amino acids. The ends lost 5 bases at V and 3 bases at J; junction bases unmatched: 1. Per germline, CDR1 ENHRY and CDR2 SYGVKD. This CDR3 is CAISRDRGTDTQYF. In nucleotides, the CDR3 is TGTGCCATCAGTAGGGACAGGGGGACAGATACGCAGTATTTT.

The rearrangement links TRBV2 to TRBJ2-7, with D possibly being TRBD2 (6 bases). The CDR3 has 15 amino acids. The V gene lost 6 bases and the J gene lost 2 bases, with 17 bases spanning the gap. The V gene's germline CDR1 is SNHLY and CDR2 FYNNEI. CDR3: CASSPGGVNTYEQYF. The CDR3 nucleotides are TGTGCCAGCAGCCCCGGCGGGGTTAATACCTACGAGCAGTACTTC.

The chain links TRBV14 to TRBJ2-2, with TRBD2 as a possible D gene (5 bases). Germline-derived CDR1 and CDR2 are SGHDN and FVKESK. The CDR3 sequence is 16 residues long. V was shortened by 4 bases and J by 0 bases, with 12 bases between the two germline ends. CDR3 region: CASSRQILANTGELFF. CDR3 in DNA: TGTGCCAGCAGCCGCCAAATACTAGCGAACACCGGGGAGCTGTTTTTT.

The CDR3 region has the DNA TGTGCCAGCAAGACCGACAGGGGGCCCACCGGGGAGCTGTTTTTT. It yields the protein CASKTDRGPTGELFF. The chain employs TRBV6-4 and TRBJ2-2, with TRBD1 identical over 10 bases. Germline trimming cut 7 bases from V and 4 bases from J; bases unmatched to any gene: 6. Germline CDR1 is MRHNA and CDR2 is SNTAGT. This CDR3 spans 15 amino acids.

Concerning this clone itself: At one boundary the junction diverges from the germline segment, which might be a read error. The chain joins TRBV6-2 or TRBV6-3 to TRBJ1-2; 8 bases align to TRBD1. The CDR3 consists of 17 residues. Per the germline V gene, CDR1 is MNHEY and CDR2 is SVGEGT. The CDR3 reads CASSHSPGQGGLAGYTF. The CDR3 nucleotides are TGTGCCAGCAGTCACTCTCCTGGACAGGGAGGTTTGGCTGGCTACACCTTC.

This clone was seen only a few times. CDR3 in DNA: TGTGCCATCAGAAAGGGACAGGGGGACAATCAGCCCCAGCATTTT. It translates to CAIRKGQGDNQPQHF. The rearrangement uses TRBV10-3 and TRBJ1-5; 11 bases map to TRBD1. The germline CDR1 and CDR2 sequences are ENHRY and SYGVKD. V was pared by 6 bases and J by 3 bases, with 4 bases of the junction left unmatched. The CDR3 is made up of 15 amino acids.

The V call is TRBV30, the J call TRBJ1-1; D gene ambiguous. V was shortened by 4 bases and J by 1 base, with 10 bases between the two germline ends. This CDR3 contains 13 residues. Germline lookup yields CDR1 GTSNPN and CDR2 SVGIG (reference sequence). As DNA, the CDR3 is TGTGCCTGGATATTCCTAGCGAACACTGAAGCTTTCTTT. The encoded protein is CAWIFLANTEAFF.

The chain links TRBV7-2 to TRBJ2-5; 9 bases align to TRBD1. From germline, CDR1 is SGHTA and CDR2 FQGNSA. This CDR3 is built from 14 residues. Germline trimming cut 5 bases from V and 2 bases from J; bases unmatched to any gene: 3. DNA of the CDR3: TGTGCCAGCAGCCGGGACAGGGATCAAGAGACCCAGTACTTC. This sequence encodes CASSRDRDQETQYF.

J is TRBJ2-3 and V is TRBV11-3; D remains ambiguous. CDR1 and CDR2 from the germline V gene are SGHNT and YENEEA. V was clipped by 1 base and J by 0 bases, with 5 bases between them. The CDR3 extends over 14 amino acids. CDR3 nucleotides: TGTGCCAGCAGCTTAGGCGGCAGCACAGATACGCAGTATTTT. Translated, it gives CASSLGGSTDTQYF.

The chain links TRBV2 to TRBJ2-7, with TRBD1 matching 11 bases. CDR3 size: 15 residues. J lost 2 bases, V lost 6 bases, and 6 bases had no gene match. Germline-derived CDR1 and CDR2 are SNHLY and FYNNEI. In DNA, the CDR3 is TGTGCCAGCAGCATAGGGACAGGGGGTCCCTACGAGCAGTACTTC. Protein sequence: CASSIGTGGPYEQYF.

The chain combines TRBV5-6 with TRBJ2-7, with a tentative D call TRBD1 (5 bases). The length of the CDR3 is 16 residues. V lost 3 bases, J lost 0 bases, and 16 bases lay in between. The V gene's germline CDR1 is SGHDT and CDR2 YYEEEE. CDR3 DNA: TGTGCCAGCAGCTCCCCAACAGGCTACTCCTCCTACGAGCAGTACTTC. Translation gives CASSSPTGYSSYEQYF.

J is TRBJ2-5 and V is TRBV7-9; D perhaps matches TRBD2 (5 bases). This CDR3 is built from 13 residues. V gave up 2 bases and J gave up 4 bases, with 8 bases separating them. Germline V gene data show CDR1 as SEHNR and CDR2 as FQNEAQ (reference sequence). This CDR3 reads CASSLFGVETQYF. The CDR3 DNA is TGTGCCAGCAGCTTATTCGGGGTAGAGACCCAGTACTTC.

This chain uses TRBV10-2 with TRBJ2-7; a weak D match, TRBD1 (5 bases). Germline V lookup: CDR1 WSHSY, CDR2 SAAADI. Between the trimmed V and J ends, which lost 6 bases and 2 bases, there was a span of 8 bases. This CDR3 has 12 residues. CDR3 loop: CASSSGPYEQYV. Written as DNA, the CDR3 is TGCGCCAGCAGCTCAGGGCCCTACGAGCAGTACGTC.

V is TRBV3-1 (or the pseudogene TRBV3-2) and J is TRBJ2-2, with D perhaps matching TRBD2 (6 bases). This CDR3 is 18 amino acids long. Trimming pared 1 base from V and 6 bases from J, leaving 21 bases between. The V gene's germline CDR1 is LGHDT and CDR2 YNNKEL (reference sequence). The DNA for the CDR3 is TGTGCCAGCAGCCAAGCGGGGGACCGGTGGCAGTCCCCCGGGGAGCTGTTTTTT. This encodes CASSQAGDRWQSPGELFF.

The CDR3 region has the DNA TGTGCCAGCAGCGTGACGGGGCAGGGAGGTGAGCAGTTCTTC. As protein: CASSVTGQGGEQFF. This chain uses TRBV9 with TRBJ2-1, with D tentatively TRBD2 (6 bases). Trimming pared 2 bases from V and 9 bases from J, leaving 15 bases between. The germline gives CDR1 SGDLS, CDR2 YYNGEE. The CDR3 contains 14 residues.

This clone was counted a single time. The chain has TRBV11-3 and TRBJ2-1, with 11 bases lining up with TRBD1. With V trimmed by 5 bases and J by 6 bases, 6 bases remained unmatched. Per germline, CDR1 SGHNT and CDR2 YENEEA. There are 15 residues in the CDR3. The CDR3 nucleotides are TGTGCCAGCAGCCTTGGACAGGGGGCTGGCAATGAGCAGTTCTTC. Translation: CASSLGQGAGNEQFF.

CDR3 sequence: CAIRDSGAGNTIYF. DNA of the CDR3: TGTGCCATCAGGGATTCAGGGGCCGGAAACACCATATATTTT. The chain carries TRBV10-3 and TRBJ1-3; possible D gene TRBD1, 6 bases. CDR1 is ENHRY, CDR2 SYGVKD, per germline. Between the trimmed V and J ends, which lost 6 bases and 4 bases, there was a span of 13 bases. This CDR3 contains 14 residues.

This clone was picked up one time. The V call is TRBV5-6, the J call TRBJ2-7, with D perhaps matching TRBD2 (5 bases). This CDR3 is 13 amino acids long. Trimming pared 2 bases from V and 2 bases from J, leaving 8 bases between. The germline gives CDR1 SGHDT, CDR2 YYEEEE. Here the CDR3 reads CASSFGRAYEQYF. DNA for the CDR3: TGTGCCAGCAGCTTTGGGCGGGCCTACGAGCAGTACTTC.